This paragraph reports one T cell receptor beta chain. The sample holds other DNA sequences that translate to the same CDR3. Using immunoSEQ multiplex PCR, the repertoire was profiled, and TCRdb retains in-frame clones only, with some absent. The sample lists roughly 1,800,000 clones, about 94% occurring once. CD45RO negativity and positive selection for CCR7 defined naive CD8 cells, a population that excluded terminally differentiated effector memory CD45RA+ cells. The data stem from a study of shared clonotypes between healthy human individuals. Input material: naive CD8+ T cells sorted from blood. The receptor comes from a man between 18 and 29 years old in good health.

In DNA form, the CDR3 reads TGTGCCAGCAGCTTGAGGTCCGGGGAGCTGTTTTTT. It translates to CASSLRSGELFF. This chain joins TRBV27 and TRBJ2-2; D is uncertain. With 6 bases removed from V and 6 bases from J, the gap between germline ends came to 8 bases. Germline CDR1 MNHEY, CDR2 SMNVEV (reference sequence). CDR3 length equals 12 residues.